The present TCR beta chain was sequenced within a study of neurological immune-mediated disorders. The starting material, 2 million PBMCs stored at -80 C, gave rise to the unsorted libraries. Germline V lookup: CDR1 LGHDT, CDR2 YNNKEL (reference sequence). The CDR3 covers 15 residues. The V and J ends lost 2 bases and 4 bases respectively, with 11 bases between them. 5'RACE generated cDNA with 10-nucleotide random UMIs. TCRdb called the 5' RACE reads again in MiXCR, with one record for every CDR3 protein. This table has 28,000 or so distinct CDR3 sequences, 9.5% to 15% appearing once. This clonotype showed up many times.

Sequencing used PBMCs. This TCR came from a man in his sixties in good health. The rearrangement joins TRBV3-1 to TRBJ2-2; no clear D gene. The CDR3 region has the DNA TGTGCCAGCAGCCAACGAGTCGGAATCACCGGGGAGCTGTTTTTT. Residues: CASSQRVGITGELFF.